This T cell receptor (beta chain) was observed in a study of radiotherapy plus CTLA-4 blockade in lung cancer. Findings and limits, study-wide: Radiotherapy with ipilimumab was followed by blood expansion of tumor-derived clones.

Germline CDR1 is SGDLS and CDR2 is YYNGEE. The CDR3 sequence is 16 residues long. V shed 1 base and J shed 2 bases, with 14 bases lying between them. This table comes from immunoSEQ multiplex PCR, and its TCRdb copy is limited to in-frame clones, with some not included. This table holds some 51,000 clones, roughly 77% found once. This clone was observed once. Antigen unknown. The chain carries TRBV9 and TRBJ2-3; D perhaps matches TRBD2 (5 bases). The sequence came from a human donor with non-small cell lung cancer who had a complete response to radiotherapy plus ipilimumab. Sequenced here: peripheral blood, sampled from a patient treated with radiotherapy plus ipilimumab. CDR3: CASSVTRAGFTDTQYF. For the CDR3, the DNA is TGTGCCAGCAGCGTAACTCGGGCGGGTTTCACAGATACGCAGTATTTT.